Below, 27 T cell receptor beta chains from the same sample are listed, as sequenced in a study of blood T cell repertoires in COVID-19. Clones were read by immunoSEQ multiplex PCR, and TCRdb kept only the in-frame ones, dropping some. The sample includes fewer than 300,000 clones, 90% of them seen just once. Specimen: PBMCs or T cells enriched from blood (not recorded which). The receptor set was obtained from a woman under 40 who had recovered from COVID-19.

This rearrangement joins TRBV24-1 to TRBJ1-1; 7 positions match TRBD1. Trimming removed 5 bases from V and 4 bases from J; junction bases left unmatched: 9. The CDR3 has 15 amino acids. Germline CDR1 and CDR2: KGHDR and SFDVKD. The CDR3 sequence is CATSVGDSFGTEAFF. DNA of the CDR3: TGTGCCACCAGTGTCGGGGACAGCTTTGGCACTGAAGCTTTCTTT.

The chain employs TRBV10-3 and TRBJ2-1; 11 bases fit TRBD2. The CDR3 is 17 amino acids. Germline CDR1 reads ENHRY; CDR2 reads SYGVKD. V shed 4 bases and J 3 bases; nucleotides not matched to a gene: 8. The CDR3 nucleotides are TGTGCCATCAGTGCCGGACTAGCGGGCCTTTACTACAATGAGCAGTTCTTC. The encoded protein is CAISAGLAGLYYNEQFF.

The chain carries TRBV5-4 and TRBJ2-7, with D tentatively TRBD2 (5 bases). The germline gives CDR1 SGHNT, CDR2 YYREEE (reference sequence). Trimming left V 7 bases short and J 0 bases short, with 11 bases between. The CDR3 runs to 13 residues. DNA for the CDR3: TGTGCCAGCGGGAGCGAGAACTCCTACGAGCAGTACTTC. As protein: CASGSENSYEQYF.

The CDR3: CASSLRGSTNSPLHF. In nucleotides, the CDR3 is TGTGCCAGCAGCTTGAGAGGCAGCACCAATTCACCCCTCCACTTT. This rearrangement joins TRBV5-8 to TRBJ1-6; no clear D. Germline CDR1 reads SGHTS; CDR2 reads YDEGEE. Trimming took 1 base from V and 7 from J, leaving 12 bases between them. The CDR3 runs 15 residues.

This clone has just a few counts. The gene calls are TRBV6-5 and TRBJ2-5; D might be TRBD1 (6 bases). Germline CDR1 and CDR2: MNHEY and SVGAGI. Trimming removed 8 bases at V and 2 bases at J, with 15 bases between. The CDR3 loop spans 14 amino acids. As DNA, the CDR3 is TGTGCCAGCGGCTCACAGGGAATTCAAGAGACCCAGTACTTC. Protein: CASGSQGIQETQYF.

In nucleotides, the CDR3 is TGTGCCAGCAGCTTGCCGGGGGGGGCAACCGAAAATGAGCAGTTCTTC. Its protein product is CASSLPGGATENEQFF. The rearrangement joins TRBV5-4 to TRBJ2-1, with 8 bases identical to TRBD2. This CDR3 contains 16 residues. Looked up from germline, CDR1 is SGHNT and CDR2 is YYREEE (reference sequence). Unmatched junction bases numbered 10, after V lost 1 base and J lost 7 bases.

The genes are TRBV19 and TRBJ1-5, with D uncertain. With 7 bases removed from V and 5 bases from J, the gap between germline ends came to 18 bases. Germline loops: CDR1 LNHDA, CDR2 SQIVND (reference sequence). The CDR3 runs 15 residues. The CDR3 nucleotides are TGTGCCAGTACTACGGCCGGGTGGTCGGATCAGCCCCAGCATTTT. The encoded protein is CASTTAGWSDQPQHF.

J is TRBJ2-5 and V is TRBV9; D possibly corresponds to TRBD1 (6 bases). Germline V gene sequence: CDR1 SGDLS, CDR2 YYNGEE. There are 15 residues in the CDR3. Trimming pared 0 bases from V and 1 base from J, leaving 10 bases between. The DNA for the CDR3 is TGTGCCAGCAGCGTAGAACCCAGGGGCCAAGAGACCCAGTACTTC. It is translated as CASSVEPRGQETQYF.

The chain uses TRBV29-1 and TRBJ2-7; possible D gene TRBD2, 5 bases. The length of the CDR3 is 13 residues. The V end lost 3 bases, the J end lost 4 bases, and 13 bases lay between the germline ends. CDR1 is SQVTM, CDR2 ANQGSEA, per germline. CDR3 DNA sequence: TGCAGCGTTGAGACGAGCGGAACTTACGAGCAGTACTTC. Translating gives CSVETSGTYEQYF.

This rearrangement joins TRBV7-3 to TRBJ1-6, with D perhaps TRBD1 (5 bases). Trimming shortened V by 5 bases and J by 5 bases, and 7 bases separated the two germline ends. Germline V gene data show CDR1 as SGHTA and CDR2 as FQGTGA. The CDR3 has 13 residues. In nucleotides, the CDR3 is TGTGCCAGCAGCGTGACAGATAATTCACCCCTCCACTTT. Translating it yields CASSVTDNSPLHF.

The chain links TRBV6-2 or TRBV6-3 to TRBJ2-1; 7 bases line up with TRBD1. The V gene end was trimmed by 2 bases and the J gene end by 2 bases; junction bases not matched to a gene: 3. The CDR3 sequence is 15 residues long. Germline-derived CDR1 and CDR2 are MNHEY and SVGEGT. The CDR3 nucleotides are TGTGCCAGCAGTTACGAGGGACAGCCCTACAATGAGCAGTTCTTC. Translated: CASSYEGQPYNEQFF.

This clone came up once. The CDR3 here is CASRPQGWGTDTQYF. CDR3 coding DNA: TGTGCCAGCAGACCACAGGGTTGGGGCACAGATACGCAGTATTTT. The chain links TRBV28 to TRBJ2-3, with D possibly matching TRBD1 (6 bases). The CDR3 spans 15 residues. V was clipped by 6 bases and J by 1 base, with 14 bases between them. The germline gives CDR1 MDHEN, CDR2 SYDVKM.

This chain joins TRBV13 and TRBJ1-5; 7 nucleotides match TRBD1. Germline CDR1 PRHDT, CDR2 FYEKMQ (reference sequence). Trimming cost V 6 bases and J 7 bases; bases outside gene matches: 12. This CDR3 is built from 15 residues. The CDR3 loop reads CASSSTGAGGQPQHF. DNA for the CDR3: TGTGCCAGCAGTTCCACAGGGGCTGGAGGGCAGCCCCAGCATTTT.

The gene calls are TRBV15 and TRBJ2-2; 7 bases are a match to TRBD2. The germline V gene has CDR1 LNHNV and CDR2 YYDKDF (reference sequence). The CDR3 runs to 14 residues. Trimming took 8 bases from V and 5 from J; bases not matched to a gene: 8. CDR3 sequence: CATGGEGRTGELFF. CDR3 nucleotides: TGTGCCACCGGCGGGGAGGGCCGGACCGGGGAGCTGTTTTTT.

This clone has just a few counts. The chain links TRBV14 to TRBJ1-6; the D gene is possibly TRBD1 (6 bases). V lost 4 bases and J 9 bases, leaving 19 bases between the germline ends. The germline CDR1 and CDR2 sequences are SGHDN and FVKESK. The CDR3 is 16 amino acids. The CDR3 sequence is CASSPQGHRLTSPLHF. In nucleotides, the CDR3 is TGTGCCAGCAGCCCACAGGGTCATAGGCTAACTTCACCCCTCCACTTT.

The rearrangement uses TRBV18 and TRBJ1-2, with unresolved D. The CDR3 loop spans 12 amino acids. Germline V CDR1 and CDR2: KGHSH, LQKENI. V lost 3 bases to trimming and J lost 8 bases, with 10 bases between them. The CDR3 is CASSPPGKGYTF. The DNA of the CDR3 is TGTGCCAGCTCACCCCCGGGAAAGGGCTACACCTTC.

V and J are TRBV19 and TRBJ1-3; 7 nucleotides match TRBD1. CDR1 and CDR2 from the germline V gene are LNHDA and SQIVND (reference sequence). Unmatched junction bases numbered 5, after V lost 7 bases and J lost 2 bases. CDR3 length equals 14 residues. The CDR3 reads CASTPDRAGNTIYF. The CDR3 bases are TGTGCCAGTACCCCCGACAGGGCTGGAAACACCATATATTTT.

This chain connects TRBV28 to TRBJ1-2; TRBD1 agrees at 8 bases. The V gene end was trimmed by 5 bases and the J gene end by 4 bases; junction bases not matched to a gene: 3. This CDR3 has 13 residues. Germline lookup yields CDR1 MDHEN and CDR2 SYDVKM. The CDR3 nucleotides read TGTGCCAGCAGTGCGACAGGGGTCTATGGCTACACCTTC. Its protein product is CASSATGVYGYTF.

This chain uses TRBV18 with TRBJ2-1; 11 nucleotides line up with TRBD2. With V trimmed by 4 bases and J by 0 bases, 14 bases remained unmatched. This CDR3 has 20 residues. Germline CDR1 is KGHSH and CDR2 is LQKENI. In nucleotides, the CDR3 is TGTGCCAGCTCACTAACCCTTGGGACTAGCGGTGCGAGCTCCTACAATGAGCAGTTCTTC. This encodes CASSLTLGTSGASSYNEQFF.

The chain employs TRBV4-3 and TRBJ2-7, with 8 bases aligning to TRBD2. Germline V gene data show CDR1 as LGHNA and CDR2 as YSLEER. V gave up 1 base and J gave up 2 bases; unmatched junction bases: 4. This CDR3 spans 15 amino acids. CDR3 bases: TGCGCCAGCAGCCAAGTCACTAGCGGCCCCTACGAGCAGTACTTC. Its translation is CASSQVTSGPYEQYF.

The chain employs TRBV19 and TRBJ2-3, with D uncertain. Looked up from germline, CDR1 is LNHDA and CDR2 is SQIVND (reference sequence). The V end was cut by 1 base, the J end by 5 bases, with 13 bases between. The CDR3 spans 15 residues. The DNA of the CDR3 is TGTGCCAGTAGTATAGGAACAGCCCTGGGAGATACGCAGTATTTT. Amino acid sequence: CASSIGTALGDTQYF.

Written as DNA, the CDR3 is TGCGCCAGCAACTCCGGGACAGGGGGCACTGAAGCTTTCTTT. Its protein product is CASNSGTGGTEAFF. The gene calls are TRBV5-1 and TRBJ1-1, with 11 positions matching TRBD1. CDR1 and CDR2 (germline): SGHRS, YFSETQ. With V trimmed by 6 bases and J by 4 bases, 5 bases remained unmatched. The CDR3 length is 14 residues.

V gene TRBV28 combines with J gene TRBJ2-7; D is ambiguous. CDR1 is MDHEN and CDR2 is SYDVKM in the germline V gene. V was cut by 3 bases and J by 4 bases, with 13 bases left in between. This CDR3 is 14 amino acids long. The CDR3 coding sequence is TGTGCCAGCAGTTTTGAACCTGCCACTTACGAGCAGTACTTC. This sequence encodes CASSFEPATYEQYF.

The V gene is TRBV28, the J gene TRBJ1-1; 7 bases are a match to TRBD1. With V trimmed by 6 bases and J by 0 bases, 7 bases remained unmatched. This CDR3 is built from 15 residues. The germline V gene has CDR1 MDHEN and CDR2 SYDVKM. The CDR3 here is CASRQGYPMNTEAFF. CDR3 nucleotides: TGTGCCAGCAGACAGGGGTACCCAATGAACACTGAAGCTTTCTTT.

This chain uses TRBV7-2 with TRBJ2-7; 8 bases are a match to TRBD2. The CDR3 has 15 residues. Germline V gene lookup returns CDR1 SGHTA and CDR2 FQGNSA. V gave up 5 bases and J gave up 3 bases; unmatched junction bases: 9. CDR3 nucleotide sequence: TGTGCCAGCAGCCCGGGAGGGGTAACACTCTACGAGCAGTACTTC. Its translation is CASSPGGVTLYEQYF. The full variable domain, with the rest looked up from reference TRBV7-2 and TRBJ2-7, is GAGVSQSPSNKVTEKGKDVELRCDPISGHTALYWYRQSLGQGLEFLIYFQGNSAPDKSGLPSDRFSAERTGGSVSTLTIQRTQQEDSAVYLCASSPGGVTLYEQYFGPGTRLTVT.

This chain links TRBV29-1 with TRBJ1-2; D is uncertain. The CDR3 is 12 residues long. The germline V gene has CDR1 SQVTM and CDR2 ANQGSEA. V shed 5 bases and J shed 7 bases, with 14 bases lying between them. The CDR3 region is CSVYFGSGGYTF. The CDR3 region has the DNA TGCAGCGTTTATTTCGGGAGTGGTGGCTACACCTTC.

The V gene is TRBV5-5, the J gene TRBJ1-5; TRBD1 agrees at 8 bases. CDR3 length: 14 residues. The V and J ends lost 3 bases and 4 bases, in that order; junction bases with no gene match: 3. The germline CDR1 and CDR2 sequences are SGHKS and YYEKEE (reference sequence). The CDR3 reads CASSSDRVNQPQHF. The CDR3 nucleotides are TGTGCCAGCAGCTCGGACAGGGTAAATCAGCCCCAGCATTTT.